This T cell receptor (beta chain) was recorded in a study of graft-versus-host responses after intestinal transplantation. Study results and limitations: Recipient marrow contained GvH clones, some of which appeared first in ileum or blood.

Remarks on this clone: Antigen: not known.

Data came from immunoSEQ multiplex PCR; TCRdb stores just in-frame clones and leaves some out. The sample lists tens of thousands of clones, roughly four fifths occurring once. The ends were cut back, 6 bases at V and 3 bases at J, with 9 bases in the middle. The V gene's germline CDR1 is SNHLY and CDR2 FYNNEI. The length of the CDR3 is 13 residues. The chain links TRBV2 to TRBJ2-1; no clear D gene. The sample consisted of unstimulated CD8+ T cells sorted from spleen or lymph node cells, taken before transplant. The sequence was collected from a human donor who was the organ donor for an intestinal transplant. The CDR3 nucleotides are TGTGCCAGCAGCCGAACCTTCTACAATGAGCAGTTCTTC. It yields the protein CASSRTFYNEQFF.